These 30 T cell receptor beta chains originate from one sample sequenced in a study of blood T cells in healthy people across ages (dated by TCRdb to about 2015). Libraries came from 5' RACE. The listed sequencing device is Illumina HiSeq 2500. A second PCR of about 7 to 12 cycles was run with a J-beta primer mix and a sample-barcoded 5' primer. The public reads were quality trimmed at Q25 with fastp and then assembled into clones with MiXCR by TCRdb, keeping productive beta chains. Rows merge per CDR3 protein into single entries with the most common DNA and genes. Recorded for this sample are around 1,700,000 distinct CDR3 sequences; 28% of them occurred a single time. Together, the top ten hold 6.5% to 8.5% of the sample. The sequencing sample was made of blood. Receptors originate from a woman aged 30 to 39 in good health.

Concerning this clonotype: Possible read error: a much larger clone is one base away. No conserved phenylalanine or tryptophan is present at the end of the CDR3, so a read error is the likely explanation. The chain carries TRBV29-1 and TRBJ1-1; D possibly corresponds to TRBD1 (6 bases). The V end lost 4 bases, the J end lost 3 bases, and 12 bases lay between the germline ends. Germline CDR1 and CDR2: SQVTM and ANQGSEA. This CDR3 region has 13 residues. The DNA for the CDR3 is TGCAGCGTTGGAGGGGGAGTGTACACTGAAGCTTTCTGT. It encodes CSVGGGVYTEAFC.

The V and J genes are TRBV2 and TRBJ2-1; D is possibly TRBD1 (6 bases). Germline V gene lookup returns CDR1 SNHLY and CDR2 FYNNEI. Trimming cost V 3 bases and J 13 bases, with 22 bases left between them. This CDR3 is 15 amino acids long. The CDR3: CASSEGYSPGETQFF. The CDR3 DNA reads TGTGCCAGCAGTGAGGGCTACTCCCCAGGGGAGACCCAGTTCTTC.

This clonotype was detected a few times. A much larger clonotype is one base distant, so this may be a read error. This chain uses TRBV12-3 or TRBV12-4 with TRBJ2-1; D might be TRBD2 (5 bases). The J call may be incorrect, as the DNA end agrees better with TRBJ2-7. This CDR3 spans 15 amino acids. The CDR3 is CASILALASYNEQYF. CDR3 DNA sequence: TGTGCCAGCATTCTGGCGCTAGCATCCTATAATGAGCAGTACTTC.

This clonotype occurred a few times. V gene TRBV15 combines with J gene TRBJ2-1; TRBD2 matches 7 bases. The CDR3 covers 15 residues. Germline V gene sequence: CDR1 LNHNV, CDR2 YYDKDF (reference sequence). V dropped 5 bases and J dropped 1; count of bases not matched to a gene: 5. The CDR3 region has the DNA TGTGCCACCAGCGCTAGCGGCCGATCCTACAATGAGCAGTTCTTC. Translation gives CATSASGRSYNEQFF.

This clonotype was counted between two and nine times. The rearrangement links TRBV7-4 to TRBJ1-3; no firm D call. The CDR3 is 17 residues long. With 3 bases removed from V and 2 bases from J, the gap between germline ends came to 17 bases. Germline-derived CDR1 and CDR2 are SGHVT and SQSDAQ. The CDR3 region is CASSFPDWGNTGNTIYF. CDR3 bases: TGTGCCAGCAGCTTCCCTGACTGGGGAAATACTGGAAACACCATATATTTT.

This clonotype showed up just once. The chain has TRBV5-6 and TRBJ1-1, with no clear D. V was cut by 4 bases and J by 8 bases, with 12 bases left in between. Germline-derived CDR1 and CDR2 are SGHDT and YYEEEE. The CDR3 contains 12 residues. The CDR3 bases are TGTGCCAGCAGCGGACGACTAGGGGAAGCTTTCTTT. It yields the protein CASSGRLGEAFF. The full variable domain, its missing parts supplied by reference TRBV5-6 and TRBJ1-1, is DAGVTQSPTHLIKTRGQQVTLRCSPKSGHDTVSWYQQALGQGPQFIFQYYEEEERQRGNFPDRFSGHQFPNYSSELNVNALLLGDSALYLCASSGRLGEAFFGQGTRLTVV.

On this clonotype itself: This may be a read error, as it is one base from a much larger clone. The chain carries TRBV12-3 or TRBV12-4 and TRBJ2-7, with 7 bases lining up with TRBD1. V shed 5 bases and J 12 bases; nucleotides not matched to a gene: 13. This CDR3 contains 13 residues. The CDR3 is CASSLTGSETRYF. CDR3 sequence (DNA): TGTGCCAGCAGTCTGACAGGGTCGGAGACCCGGTACTTC.

This clonotype has ten or more counts. The gene calls are TRBV12-3 or TRBV12-4 and TRBJ2-5; 8 nucleotides line up with TRBD2. This CDR3 is 14 amino acids long. With V trimmed by 6 bases and J by 2 bases, 5 bases remained unmatched. In nucleotides, the CDR3 is TGTGCCAGCAGCGGAACTAGCGGTCAAGAGACCCAGTACTTC. It codes for CASSGTSGQETQYF.

This clonotype was seen repeatedly, ten times or more. The chain links TRBV2 to TRBJ1-1; D ambiguous. Germline values: CDR1 SNHLY, CDR2 FYNNEI. The CDR3 has 13 residues. Deletions cut 4 bases from V and 3 bases from J, with 9 bases between. The CDR3 bases are TGTGCCAGCAGTGGGGCGGGGTACACTGAAGCTTTCTTT. Protein product: CASSGAGYTEAFF.

This clonotype has only a few counts. The chain links TRBV7-2 to TRBJ1-2, with 10 bases aligning to TRBD1. V shed 4 bases and J 2 bases; nucleotides not matched to a gene: 7. CDR1 and CDR2 (germline): SGHTA, FQGNSA. The CDR3 extends over 16 amino acids. The CDR3 spells CASSSGEGQGNYGYTF. CDR3 DNA sequence: TGTGCCAGCAGCTCAGGGGAGGGACAGGGGAACTATGGCTACACCTTC.

The chain links TRBV7-2 to TRBJ2-3; TRBD2 matches 8 bases. CDR3 length: 16 residues. The germline gives CDR1 SGHTA, CDR2 FQGNSA. V shed 7 bases, J shed 4 bases, and the junction held 13 bases outside the gene matches. The CDR3, as DNA: TGTGCCAGCAACCCTCCCGGGAGGGCGTTCCCAGATACGCAGTATTTT. It codes for CASNPPGRAFPDTQYF. The full variable domain, in which reference TRBV7-2 and TRBJ2-3 provide the parts outside the CDR3, is GAGVSQSPSNKVTEKGKDVELRCDPISGHTALYWYRQSLGQGLEFLIYFQGNSAPDKSGLPSDRFSAERTGGSVSTLTIQRTQQEDSAVYLCASNPPGRAFPDTQYFGPGTRLTVL.

V and J are TRBV6-1 and TRBJ1-2, with D perhaps TRBD1 (5 bases). Germline V gives CDR1 MNHNS, CDR2 SASEGT. V lost 2 bases and J 8 bases, leaving 12 bases between the germline ends. The CDR3 consists of 13 residues. CDR3 DNA: TGTGCCAGCAGTGAAATCAGGGATCGGGGCTACACCTTC. This gives the protein CASSEIRDRGYTF.

The CDR3 sequence is CASSYSSFPQETQYF. The CDR3 DNA reads as TGTGCCAGCAGTTACTCGAGCTTCCCTCAAGAGACCCAGTACTTC. The chain combines TRBV6-2 or TRBV6-3 with TRBJ2-5; no reliable D call. Trimming removed 0 bases at V and 2 bases at J, with 10 bases between. This CDR3 spans 15 amino acids. Germline V gene sequence: CDR1 MNHEY, CDR2 SVGEGT.

This clonotype was detected only a few times. The CDR3 DNA follows: TGTGCCAGCAGTCCCGGGACTATCCCAAAAGACATTCAGTACTTC. It specifies CASSPGTIPKDIQYF. This chain joins TRBV28 and TRBJ2-4, with 7 bases identical to TRBD2. The CDR3 has 15 residues. The germline CDR1 and CDR2 sequences are MDHEN and SYDVKM. Trimming cost V 5 bases and J 8 bases; bases outside gene matches: 12.

The chain has TRBV7-2 and TRBJ2-7; TRBD2 agrees at 8 bases. The germline gives CDR1 SGHTA, CDR2 FQGNSA. CDR3 length: 17 residues. V dropped 2 bases and J dropped 0; count of bases not matched to a gene: 9. The CDR3 here is CASSLSSSGRSSYEQYF. DNA for the CDR3: TGTGCCAGCAGCTTAAGTTCTAGCGGGCGGAGCTCCTACGAGCAGTACTTC. The variable domain in full, completed from reference TRBV7-2 and TRBJ2-7, reads GAGVSQSPSNKVTEKGKDVELRCDPISGHTALYWYRQSLGQGLEFLIYFQGNSAPDKSGLPSDRFSAERTGGSVSTLTIQRTQQEDSAVYLCASSLSSSGRSSYEQYFGPGTRLTVT.

The J gene is TRBJ1-1, the V gene TRBV12-3 or TRBV12-4; 8 bases are a match to TRBD1. J gave up 3 bases and V 5 bases, and 5 bases lay outside the gene matches. The CDR3 covers 14 residues. The CDR3 region is CASSLTGADTEAFF. The CDR3 region has the DNA TGTGCCAGCAGTCTGACAGGGGCGGACACTGAAGCTTTCTTT.

The rearrangement links TRBV6-5 to TRBJ2-2; 8 positions agree with TRBD2. V lost 7 bases to trimming and J lost 0 bases; unmatched junction nucleotides: 7. Germline-derived CDR1 and CDR2 are MNHEY and SVGAGI. The CDR3 runs to 16 residues. CDR3 loop: CASTPGGATNTGELFF. DNA for the CDR3: TGTGCCAGCACCCCGGGGGGGGCTACGAACACCGGGGAGCTGTTTTTT.

The genes are TRBV7-2 and TRBJ2-6; D may be TRBD1 (5 bases). Germline assignment: CDR1 SGHTA and CDR2 FQGNSA. The CDR3 is 17 amino acids. Trimming took 2 bases from V and 4 from J, leaving 15 bases between them. CDR3 region: CASSLMSGLTGANVLTF. CDR3 in DNA: TGTGCCAGCAGCTTAATGTCAGGGCTGACCGGGGCCAACGTCCTGACTTTC.

This clonotype has just a few counts. The genes are TRBV18 and TRBJ2-2, with D possibly being TRBD2 (5 bases). Trimming removed 1 base at V and 6 bases at J, with 6 bases between. The CDR3 is 13 amino acids. Germline CDR1 KGHSH, CDR2 LQKENI. The CDR3 region has the DNA TGTGCCAGCTCACCACAGGGAGCCGGGGAGCTGTTTTTT. This sequence encodes CASSPQGAGELFF.

Points on this clonotype: The junction does not match germline at one end; this may be a read error. This chain connects TRBV5-1 to TRBJ1-1, with D possibly being TRBD1 (6 bases). Germline lookup yields CDR1 SGHRS and CDR2 YFSETQ. The CDR3 extends over 12 amino acids. CDR3 coding DNA: TGCACCAGCAGCTTGGGGGCCGGGGAGGCTTTCTTT. Amino acid sequence: CTSSLGAGEAFF. Supplemented by reference TRBV5-1 and TRBJ1-1, the full variable domain reads KAGVTQTPRYLIKTRGQQVTLSCSPISGHRSVSWYQQTPGQGLQFLFEYFSETQRNKGNFPGRFSGRQFSNSRSEMNVSTLELGDSALYLCTSSLGAGEAFFGQGTRLTVV.

This clonotype was detected a few times. The V call is TRBV4-3, the J call TRBJ2-7, with 13 nucleotides matching TRBD2. From germline, CDR1 is LGHNA and CDR2 YSLEER. J lost 3 bases, V lost 0 bases, and 11 bases had no gene match. The CDR3 is made up of 19 amino acids. The CDR3 nucleotides read TGCGCCAGCAGCCAAGATAGTGGGACTAGCGGGACGACTTTCTACGAGCAGTACTTC. It is translated as CASSQDSGTSGTTFYEQYF.

The chain employs TRBV7-3 and TRBJ2-1, with 11 positions matching TRBD2. There are 21 residues in the CDR3. Germline trimming cut 4 bases from V and 0 bases from J; bases unmatched to any gene: 17. The germline gives CDR1 SGHTA, CDR2 FQGTGA. CDR3 nucleotide sequence: TGTGCCAGCAGCTCACAGGGTCGGCCTAGCGGGGGGTCCAGCTCCTACAATGAGCAGTTCTTC. It specifies CASSSQGRPSGGSSSYNEQFF.

This chain joins TRBV7-3 and TRBJ2-3; D is tentatively TRBD1 or TRBD2 (5 bases each). The germline V gene has CDR1 SGHTA and CDR2 FQGTGA. Deletions cut 5 bases from V and 2 bases from J, with 11 bases between. CDR3 size: 14 residues. The CDR3 region is CASSLTADTDTQYF. The DNA of the CDR3 is TGTGCCAGCAGCCTGACAGCGGACACAGATACGCAGTATTTT.

In nucleotides, the CDR3 is TGCAGTGTTAACCCCATTTACAATGAGCAGTACTTC. Translation gives CSVNPIYNEQYF. This chain uses TRBV20-1 with TRBJ2-1, with unresolved D. The J call could be wrong; TRBJ2-7 is a better fit for the DNA end. Germline V gene data show CDR1 as DFQATT and CDR2 as SNEGSKA (reference sequence). The CDR3 runs 12 residues.

V gene TRBV6-6 combines with J gene TRBJ2-3; tentatively, D is TRBD1 (6 bases). Germline V gene lookup returns CDR1 MNHNY and CDR2 SVGAGI (reference sequence). The CDR3 covers 16 residues. V dropped 2 bases and J dropped 5 bases, with 17 bases sitting between them. CDR3 region: CASSYKGGERGDTQYF. In nucleotides, the CDR3 is TGTGCCAGCAGTTACAAAGGGGGAGAGCGCGGAGATACGCAGTATTTT.

The chain has TRBV3-1 and TRBJ1-2; the D is unclear. Trimming left V 2 bases short and J 9 bases short, with 7 bases between. Germline lookup yields CDR1 LGHDT and CDR2 YNNKEL (reference sequence). This CDR3 comprises 11 residues. The CDR3 sequence is CASSQYLSYTF. As DNA, the CDR3 is TGTGCCAGCAGCCAATATTTAAGCTACACCTTC.

Many counts were recorded for this clonotype. The chain couples TRBV6-5 to TRBJ2-1; D is unresolved. From germline, CDR1 is MNHEY and CDR2 SVGAGI. CDR3 length equals 14 residues. V gave up 0 bases and J gave up 9 bases, with 12 bases separating them. CDR3 region: CASSYSSGRGEQFF. The DNA for the CDR3 is TGTGCCAGCAGTTACTCGAGTGGAAGAGGTGAGCAGTTCTTC.

The V gene is TRBV28, the J gene TRBJ2-7; D remains ambiguous. The germline CDR1 and CDR2 sequences are MDHEN and SYDVKM. Trimming left V 5 bases short and J 5 bases short, with 13 bases between. The CDR3 is 13 amino acids. CDR3 DNA: TGTGCCAGCAGTCAGATTCACGGAGACGAGCAGTACTTC. Protein sequence: CASSQIHGDEQYF. Together with reference TRBV28 and TRBJ2-7, the CDR3 gives the full variable domain: DVKVTQSSRYLVKRTGEKVFLECVQDMDHENMFWYRQDPGLGLRLIYFSYDVKMKEKGDIPEGYSVSREKKERFSLILESASTNQTSMYLCASSQIHGDEQYFGPGTRLTVT.

CDR3: CSAAAGGPSTDTQYF. CDR3 coding DNA: TGCAGTGCGGCCGCGGGAGGGCCTAGCACAGATACGCAGTATTTT. The V call is TRBV20-1, the J call TRBJ2-3; TRBD2 agrees at 9 bases. This CDR3 is 15 amino acids long. V dropped 6 bases and J dropped 0; count of bases not matched to a gene: 7. Germline V gene sequence: CDR1 DFQATT, CDR2 SNEGSKA (reference sequence).

The chain has TRBV28 and TRBJ1-5; D gene ambiguous. V lost 7 bases, J lost 0 bases, and 10 bases lay in between. The CDR3 totals 14 residues. Germline CDR1 reads MDHEN; CDR2 reads SYDVKM. CDR3 region: CASKVRGSNQPQHF. The CDR3 DNA sequence: TGTGCCAGCAAAGTTCGGGGTAGCAATCAGCCCCAGCATTTT.